This record looks at one TCR beta chain sequence and its context. Its antigen remains unidentified. The data derive from a study of beta chain features in type 1 diabetes. Overall study: Researchers looked at 107,917,701 sorted cells across all samples.

Study-wide points: The study found moderately but significantly shorter TCRB CDR3s in all four CD4+ subsets of Type 1 diabetes patients. Sequencing used cDNA, and cells with high TCR expression could therefore be over-represented.

The whole isolated RNA underwent reverse transcription, so sequencing captured expressed TCRB transcripts. Naive, central memory and regulatory T cell samples came to a mean of approximately 3.6 million reads. The data were produced by immunoSEQ multiplex PCR, yet TCRdb's version contains in-frame clones alone and is incomplete. Of roughly 240,000 clones in the sample, roughly 25% were seen once. Via CD45RO/CCR7/CD25/CD127/CD95/CD27, cells of the CD4+ naive, central memory, regulatory and stem cell-like memory subsets were sorted. V shed 3 bases and J 4 bases; nucleotides not matched to a gene: 11. Germline V CDR1 and CDR2: LGHNA, YNFKEQ. This CDR3 has 16 residues.

The sequence came from a young woman with type 1 diabetes. Source material: naive CD4+ T cells from blood. V is TRBV4-2 and J is TRBJ1-2; 7 positions match TRBD1. This CDR3 is CASSQDGGGTVYGYTF. CDR3 nucleotide sequence: TGTGCCAGCAGCCAGGATGGTGGAGGGACAGTCTATGGCTACACCTTC.